This T cell receptor (beta chain) was sequenced during a study of cytomegalovirus exposure and HLA in healthy donors. Study-wide results and limits: Most CMV-associated TCR beta chains appeared HLA-restricted in a later analysis.

This clone occurred a few times. What it binds is not known. PCR employed 60 Vbeta and 13 Jbeta primers. Method: immunoSEQ multiplex PCR; TCRdb's copy keeps in-frame clones and lacks some. The sample yields 150,000 to 200,000 clones, more than 75% seen once. Germline CDR1 and CDR2: LGHNT and FRNRAP. The ends were cut back, 3 bases at V and 7 bases at J, with 12 bases in the middle. This CDR3 contains 14 residues. The TCR comes from a woman in her twenties or thirties in good health and CMV-seropositive. The sequenced sample was PBMCs. The genes are TRBV12-5 and TRBJ2-2, with D perhaps TRBD1 (5 bases). CDR3 coding DNA: TGTGCTAGTGGTTTAACAGGAAAAGGCGGGGAGCTGTTTTTT. Residues: CASGLTGKGGELFF.